This is a list of T cell receptor beta chains from one sample in a study of blood T cell repertoires in COVID-19. Sequencing used immunoSEQ multiplex PCR; TCRdb keeps in-frame clones, though not all of them. The data hold about 86,000 clones, with 85% observed a single time. The specimen was peripheral blood. Receptors were obtained from a man in his forties or fifties with acute or convalescent COVID-19. Both conserved end residues are trimmed from each CDR3.

j_gene	v_gene	CDR3aa
TRBJ2-2	TRBV19	ATQTANTGELF
TRBJ2-7	TRBV7-2	ASSQVSGQGYEQY
TRBJ1-6	TRBV18	ASSPGGGGPHSPLH
TRBJ1-5	TRBV4-1	ASSQDTGSNQPQH
TRBJ2-5	TRBV6-6	ASATWEETQY
TRBJ1-2	TRBV12-3/TRBV12-4	ASSLGGLGYT
TRBJ1-2	TRBV11-2	ASSPGQGGYGYT
TRBJ2-7	TRBV30	AWSSGTGPYEQY
TRBJ2-3	TRBV19	ASSIDRGVAGPDTQY
TRBJ1-1	TRBV7-3	ASSWTADTEAF
TRBJ2-7	TRBV21-1	ASSKAGLAGGPTYEQY
TRBJ2-7	TRBV7-2	ASSLGRDTAAYEQY
TRBJ2-7	TRBV6-2/TRBV6-3	ASSPGQGAYEQY
TRBJ2-1	TRBV4-1	ASSQEGTSYNEQF
TRBJ2-1	TRBV24-1	ATSDLRAGDYNEQF
TRBJ2-5	TRBV5-1	ASSSGGVSETQY
TRBJ2-1	TRBV19	ASSIQAGARDDEQF
TRBJ2-1	TRBV10-2	ASSEFGQGYNEQF
TRBJ1-1	TRBV11-2	ASSFGRGGYTEAF
TRBJ1-1	TRBV24-1	AVHLGRSNTEAF
TRBJ2-5	TRBV5-6	ASSLDSGRGLETQY
TRBJ2-4	TRBV20-1	SASALAKNIQY
TRBJ1-1	TRBV4-3	ASSQDWDRGNTEAF
TRBJ2-7	TRBV11-2	ASSRGQLDSYEQY
TRBJ1-1	TRBV6-6	ASSYSEPNTEAF
TRBJ2-2	TRBV5-8	ASSLGTGTNTGELF
TRBJ2-1	TRBV27	ASSLTGGYNEQF
TRBJ2-6	TRBV5-5	ASSPQPHSGANVLT
TRBJ2-7	TRBV7-2	ASSLRQGYEQY
TRBJ1-5	TRBV3-1/TRBV3-2	ASSLGQGASQPQH
TRBJ1-5	TRBV5-1	ASSLGDTNSNQPQH
TRBJ1-1	TRBV19	ASIHQGVTEAF
TRBJ1-2	TRBV5-1	ASSLASDGYT
TRBJ1-1	TRBV12-3/TRBV12-4	ASSLGDRAGF
TRBJ1-5	TRBV6-4	ASIGRLNQPQH
TRBJ1-6	TRBV5-1	ASSLGSTTESPLH
TRBJ1-6	TRBV15	ATNDRGSGSYNSPLH
TRBJ1-4	TRBV5-1	ASRQGANEKLF
TRBJ1-4	TRBV28	ASSGPREREKLF
TRBJ2-3	TRBV28	ASSLSSGRTDTQY
TRBJ2-1	TRBV6-4	ASSEGVSGNEQF
TRBJ2-7	TRBV2	ASSVLAGTYEQY
TRBJ2-3	TRBV6-1	ASSEEDRGKGDTQY
TRBJ2-4	TRBV11-2	ASSLVVLTGGTNIQY
TRBJ1-4	TRBV6-6	ASSPTDRTATNEKLF